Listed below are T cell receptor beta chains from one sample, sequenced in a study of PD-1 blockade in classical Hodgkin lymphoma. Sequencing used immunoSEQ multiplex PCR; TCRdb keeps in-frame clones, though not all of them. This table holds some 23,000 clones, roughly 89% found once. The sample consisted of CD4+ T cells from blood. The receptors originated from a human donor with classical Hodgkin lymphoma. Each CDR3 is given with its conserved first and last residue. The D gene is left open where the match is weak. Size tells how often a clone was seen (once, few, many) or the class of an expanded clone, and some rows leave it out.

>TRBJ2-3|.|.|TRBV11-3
TGTGCCAGCAGCCCGGATAGGGATACGCAGTATTTT
CASSPDRDTQYF
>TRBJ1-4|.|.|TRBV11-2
TGTGCCAGCAGCCAATTGAGGGGGTTTGCAACTAATGAAAAACTGTTTTTT
CASSQLRGFATNEKLFF
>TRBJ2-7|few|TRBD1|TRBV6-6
TGTGCCAGCAGGGGACAGGTGGCCTACGAGCAGTACTTC
CASRGQVAYEQYF
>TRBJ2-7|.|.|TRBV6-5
TGTGCCAGCAGTTTTGACAAACCCTACGAGCAGTACTTC
CASSFDKPYEQYF
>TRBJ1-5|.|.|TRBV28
TGTGCCAGCGCTGTGTCATGGGGGGCTCAGCAGCCCCAGCATTTT
CASAVSWGAQQPQHF
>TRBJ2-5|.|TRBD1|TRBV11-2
TGTGCCAGCAGCCAGGGACAGACGTTAGAGACCCAGTACTTC
CASSQGQTLETQYF
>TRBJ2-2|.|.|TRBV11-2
TGTGCCAGCAGCGGACCCCAGGGGGGGCCGAACACCGGGGAGCTGTTTTTT
CASSGPQGGPNTGELFF
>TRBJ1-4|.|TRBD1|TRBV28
TGTGCCAGCAACAGGGGCAATGAAAAACTGTTTTTT
CASNRGNEKLFF
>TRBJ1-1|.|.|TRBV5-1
TGCGCCAGCAGCTTGTTAGGGCCAGAAGCTTTCTTT
CASSLLGPEAFF
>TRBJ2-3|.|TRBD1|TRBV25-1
TGTGCCAGCAGTGAGGGGGCCGACAGGGCTAGCACAGATACGCAGTATTTT
CASSEGADRASTDTQYF
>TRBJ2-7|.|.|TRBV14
TGTGCCAGCAGCCCAGACAGGTTTGCCTACGAGCAGTACTTC
CASSPDRFAYEQYF
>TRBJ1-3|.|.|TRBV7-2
TGTGCCAGCAGCTTAGTTGAGGGGACCTCTGGAAACACCATATATTTT
CASSLVEGTSGNTIYF
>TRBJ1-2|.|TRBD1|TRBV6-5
TGTGCCAGCAGTTACTCCGGCCAGGGGGCAGGAGGCTACACCTTC
CASSYSGQGAGGYTF
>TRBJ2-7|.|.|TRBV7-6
TGTGCCAGCAGCTTAGGGAACTACGGGTCGACCTCCTACGAGCAGTACTTC
CASSLGNYGSTSYEQYF
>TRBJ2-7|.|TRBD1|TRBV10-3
TGTGCCATCAGTGGTTCGGGGACAGGGGCCCCCTACGAGCAGTACTTC
CAISGSGTGAPYEQYF
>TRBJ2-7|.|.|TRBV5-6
TGTGCCAGCAGCTTCCGTTGGACAGTAAGCTCCTACGAGCAGTACTTC
CASSFRWTVSSYEQYF
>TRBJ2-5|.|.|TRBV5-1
TGCGCCAGCAGCGAGGTGAAAGAGACCCAGTACTTC
CASSEVKETQYF
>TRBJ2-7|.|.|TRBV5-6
TGTGCCAGCAGCCCAACCGAGGGTCGCCTCTTCGAGCAGTACTTC
CASSPTEGRLFEQYF
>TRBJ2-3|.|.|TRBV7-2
TGTGCCAGCAGCTTAGGGGGCTGGCGGGCCTTCACAGATACGCAGTATTTT
CASSLGGWRAFTDTQYF
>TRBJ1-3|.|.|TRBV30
TGTGCCTGGAGTGAGTCTGGAAACACCATATATTTT
CAWSESGNTIYF
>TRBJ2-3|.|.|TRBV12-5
TGTGCTAGTGGTTTGGTACAGGGCGGGGCGAGCATGGATACGCAGTATTTT
CASGLVQGGASMDTQYF
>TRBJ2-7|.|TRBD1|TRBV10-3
TGTGCCATCAGTGGGGGACAGTACGAGCAGTACTTC
CAISGGQYEQYF
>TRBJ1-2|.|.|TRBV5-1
TGCGCCAGCAGCTTGGGGGGGCTACTTAACTATGGCTACACCTTC
CASSLGGLLNYGYTF
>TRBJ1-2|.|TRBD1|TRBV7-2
TGTGCCAGCAGCAAACCTCCGGGACAGGGGAGCTATGGCTACACCTTC
CASSKPPGQGSYGYTF
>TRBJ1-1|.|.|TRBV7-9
TGTGCCAGCAGCTTAGGCGCGGGTTTGAGCACTGAAGCTTTCTTT
CASSLGAGLSTEAFF
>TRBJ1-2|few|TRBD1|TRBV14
TGTGCCAGCAGCGTAACAGGGGGCTATGGCTACACCTTC
CASSVTGGYGYTF
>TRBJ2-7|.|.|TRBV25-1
TGTGCCAGCAGTGAGGGTGGGGTGGTCCGGGCACAGTACTTC
CASSEGGVVRAQYF
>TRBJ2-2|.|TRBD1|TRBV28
TGTGCCAGCAGTCTCTCCGGGACAGGGCTTCCCGGGGAGCTGTTTTTT
CASSLSGTGLPGELFF
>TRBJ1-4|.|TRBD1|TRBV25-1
TGTGCCAGCACCTCGACAGGGAGGAATGAAAAACTGTTTTTT
CASTSTGRNEKLFF
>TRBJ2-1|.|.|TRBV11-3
TGTGCCAGCAGCTTAGCGGGCACCGTGAACAATGAGCAGTTCTTC
CASSLAGTVNNEQFF
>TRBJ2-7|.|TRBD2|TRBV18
TGTGCCAGCTCGTACGGGACTACTAACTACGAGCAGTACTTC
CASSYGTTNYEQYF
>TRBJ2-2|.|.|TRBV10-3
TGTGCCATCCAAGGGGGGACAACCGGGGAGCTGTTTTTT
CAIQGGTTGELFF
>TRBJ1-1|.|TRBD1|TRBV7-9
TGTGCCAGCAGCTCCGGACAGGACCTGAACACTGAAGCTTTCTTT
CASSSGQDLNTEAFF
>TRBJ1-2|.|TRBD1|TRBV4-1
TGCGCCAGCAGCCAGACATACAGGGGGCAGGACTATGGCTACACCTTC
CASSQTYRGQDYGYTF
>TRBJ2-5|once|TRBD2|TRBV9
TGTGCCAGCGCCAGGTGGGGAGATCTAGCGGGGGTCCTAGAGACCCAGTACTTC
CASARWGDLAGVLETQYF
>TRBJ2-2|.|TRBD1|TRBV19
TGTGCCAGTAGTCGACAGGGCTGGAACACCGGGGAGCTGTTTTTT
CASSRQGWNTGELFF
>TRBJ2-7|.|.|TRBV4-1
TGCGCCAGCAGCCAAATGCAAACGAGCTCCTACGAGCAGTACTTC
CASSQMQTSSYEQYF
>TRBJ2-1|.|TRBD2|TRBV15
TGTGCCACCAGCAGAGATCCCGGGGGGGGTGCTGAGCAGTTCTTC
CATSRDPGGGAEQFF
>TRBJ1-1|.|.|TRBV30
TGTGCCTGGAGCTTTGGTGGCACTGAAGCTTTCTTT
CAWSFGGTEAFF
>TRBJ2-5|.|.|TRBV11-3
TGTGCCAGCGCTCCCTCGGCTCGGGAGACCCAGTACTTC
CASAPSARETQYF
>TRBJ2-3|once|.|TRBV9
TGTGCCAGCAGCGTACGCGGGGTCTCCACAGATACGCAGTATTTT
CASSVRGVSTDTQYF
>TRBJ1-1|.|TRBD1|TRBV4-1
TGCGCCAGCAGCCAAGGTGGACAGGGAGAAAAACCTGGGACTGAAGCTTTCTTT
CASSQGGQGEKPGTEAFF